This entry features one T cell receptor (beta chain) sequence. A multiplex PCR was run with 60 Vbeta primers and 13 Jbeta primers. Sequencing was performed with immunoSEQ multiplex PCR; in TCRdb, only in-frame clones are kept and a portion is missing. The sample records 150,000 or so clones, around 73% being singletons. The data were taken from a study of cytomegalovirus exposure and HLA in healthy donors. With 5 bases clipped from V and 4 bases from J, the junction kept 5 bases outside the gene matches. CDR3 length: 15 amino acids. Looked up from germline, CDR1 is PRHDT and CDR2 is FYEKMQ (reference sequence).

The rearrangement joins TRBV13 to TRBJ1-5, with 10 bases aligning to TRBD1. The receptor was isolated from a female donor in good health and CMV-seronegative. Material for sequencing was PBMCs. As DNA, the CDR3 is TGTGCCAGCAGCCTGGGACAGGGGAGAAATCAGCCCCAGCATTTT. As protein: CASSLGQGRNQPQHF. The full variable domain, completed using reference TRBV13 and TRBJ1-5, is AAGVIQSPRHLIKEKRETATLKCYPIPRHDTVYWYQQGPGQDPQFLISFYEKMQSDKGSIPDRFSAQQFSDYHSELNMSSLELGDSALYFCASSLGQGRNQPQHFGDGTRLSIL.